Listed here are 7 T cell receptor beta chains from one sample, sequenced in a study of shared clonotypes between healthy human individuals. The repertoire was sequenced with immunoSEQ multiplex PCR; TCRdb's copy has only in-frame clones and lacks some. The sample consists of a few million clones, approximately 94% of them appearing once. The source material was naive CD4+ T cells sorted from blood. Sample subset: CD45RA+ positively selected. The source of these receptors is a man aged 18 to 30 in good health.

V gene TRBV30 combines with J gene TRBJ2-7; no reliable D call. The ends were cut back, 0 bases at V and 2 bases at J, with 11 bases in the middle. CDR1 GTSNPN and CDR2 SVGIG come from the germline V gene (reference sequence). The CDR3 is 14 amino acids. CDR3 amino acids: CAWSVPGRTYEQYF. CDR3 nucleotides: TGTGCCTGGAGTGTACCCGGACGGACCTACGAGCAGTACTTC.

This sequence joins TRBV5-4 and TRBJ1-3; D is ambiguous. CDR3 length: 15 residues. Germline CDR1 reads SGHNT; CDR2 reads YYREEE (reference sequence). Trimming stripped 4 bases from V and 4 bases from J, with 15 bases between. For the CDR3, the DNA is TGTGCCAGCAGCGACCGTTTAGGCCGAGGAAACACCATATATTTT. Amino acids: CASSDRLGRGNTIYF.

This chain joins TRBV7-2 and TRBJ2-7; 7 bases line up with TRBD1. Trimming cost V 2 bases and J 1 base; bases outside gene matches: 5. This CDR3 is 15 amino acids long. CDR1 and CDR2 from the germline V gene are SGHTA and FQGNSA. CDR3 DNA: TGTGCCAGCAGCTTAATGGGGACAGAGTCCTACGAGCAGTACTTC. Translated, it gives CASSLMGTESYEQYF.

This chain links TRBV5-1 with TRBJ2-1, with 7 bases lining up with TRBD2. Germline V gene sequence: CDR1 SGHRS, CDR2 YFSETQ. J gave up 5 bases and V 4 bases, and 9 bases lay outside the gene matches. There are 15 residues in the CDR3. CDR3 amino acids: CASSRGSSGDNEQFF. CDR3 nucleotide sequence: TGCGCCAGCAGCCGGGGGTCTAGCGGAGACAATGAGCAGTTCTTC.

The chain uses TRBV30 and TRBJ2-7; 9 bases fit TRBD1. This CDR3 contains 14 residues. The V and J ends lost 2 bases and 3 bases, in that order; junction bases with no gene match: 5. CDR1 and CDR2 from the germline V gene are GTSNPN and SVGIG (reference sequence). The chain's CDR3 is CAWSSGTGIYEQYF. For the CDR3, the DNA is TGTGCCTGGAGTTCCGGGACAGGGATCTACGAGCAGTACTTC.

The chain is built from TRBV5-1 and TRBJ1-6; 7 positions agree with TRBD1. Trimming took 3 bases from V and 7 from J; bases not matched to a gene: 7. The germline V gene encodes CDR1 SGHRS and CDR2 YFSETQ. The CDR3 contains 15 residues. Written as DNA, the CDR3 is TGCGCCAGCAGCTGGGGAAGGGACAGCAATTCACCCCTCCACTTT. It specifies CASSWGRDSNSPLHF.

This rearrangement joins TRBV19 to TRBJ2-3, with 7 bases aligning to TRBD1. The CDR3 length is 15 residues. CDR1 and CDR2 (germline): LNHDA, SQIVND (reference sequence). Unmatched junction bases numbered 4, after V lost 1 base and J lost 3 bases. Written as DNA, the CDR3 is TGTGCCAGTAGTATAGGTTACAGGGGAACAGATACGCAGTATTTT. It yields the protein CASSIGYRGTDTQYF.